This section outlines one T cell receptor beta chain sequence together with its context. Its antigen remains unidentified. This sample was included in a study of T cell responses to AZD1222 COVID-19 vaccine. Study-level results: When two AZD1222 doses had been given, Spike-specific TCR breadth and depth rose. Researchers took repertoire samples only after the peak T cell response had come. Donors, mostly white British, included more females; clonal diversity was possibly underestimated.

Produced via immunoSEQ multiplex PCR; TCRdb's table is partial and in-frame only. This table has more than 95,000 clones, around nine tenths appearing once. The germline V gene has CDR1 SQVTM and CDR2 ANQGSEA. The CDR3 covers 15 residues. V trimming: 7 bases; J trimming: 0 bases; junction bases outside the gene matches: 8. This material consisted of peripheral blood, taken on day 0 of AZD1222 vaccination. V and J are TRBV29-1 and TRBJ1-1; 10 bases agree with TRBD1. The sequence was obtained from an adult in good health. DNA of the CDR3: TGCAGCGCGACAGGGGGCCTTGGATTGAACACTGAAGCTTTCTTT. This gives the protein CSATGGLGLNTEAFF.